This paragraph reports one T cell receptor beta chain. Germline V gene data show CDR1 as SQVTM and CDR2 as ANQGSEA. The V and J ends lost 7 bases and 5 bases respectively, with 25 bases between them. This CDR3 spans 16 amino acids. The data were obtained in a study of blood T cell repertoires in COVID-19. How the authors handled the data: Researchers report that nucleated cell counts were estimated from reference gene primer amplification. Sequencing used immunoSEQ multiplex PCR; TCRdb keeps in-frame clones, though not all of them. V, J and clone size were drawn from that table, and D and trimming were deduced from the DNA. The repertoire holds fewer than 350,000 clones, with around four fifths as singletons.

Sequencing input: peripheral blood. The clonotype originates from a woman in her forties or fifties with active or convalescent COVID-19. The chain employs TRBV29-1 and TRBJ2-3, with a weak D call TRBD2 (7 bases). DNA of the CDR3: TGCAGCGCTCGAGGGGGGGGGACCTCACACGTAGATACGCAGTATTTT. Its protein product is CSARGGGTSHVDTQYF.